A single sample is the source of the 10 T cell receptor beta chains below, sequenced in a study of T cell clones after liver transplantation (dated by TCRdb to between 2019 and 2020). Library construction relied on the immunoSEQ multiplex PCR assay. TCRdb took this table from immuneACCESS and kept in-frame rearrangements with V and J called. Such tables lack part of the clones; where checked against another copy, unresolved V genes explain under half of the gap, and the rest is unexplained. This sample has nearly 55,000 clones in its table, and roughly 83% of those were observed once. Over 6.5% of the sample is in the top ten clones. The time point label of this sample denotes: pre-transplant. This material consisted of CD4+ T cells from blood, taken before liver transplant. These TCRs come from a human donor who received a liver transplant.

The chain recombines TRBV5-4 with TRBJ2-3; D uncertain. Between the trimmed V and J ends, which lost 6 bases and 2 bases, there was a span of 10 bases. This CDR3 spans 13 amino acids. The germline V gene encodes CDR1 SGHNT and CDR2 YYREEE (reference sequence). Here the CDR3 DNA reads TGTGCCAGCAAAGGGCAGACCACAGATACGCAGTATTTT. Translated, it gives CASKGQTTDTQYF. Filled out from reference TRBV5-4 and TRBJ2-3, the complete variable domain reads ETGVTQSPTHLIKTRGQQVTLRCSSQSGHNTVSWYQQALGQGPQFIFQYYREEENGRGNFPPRFSGLQFPNYSSELNVNALELDDSALYLCASKGQTTDTQYFGPGTRLTVL.

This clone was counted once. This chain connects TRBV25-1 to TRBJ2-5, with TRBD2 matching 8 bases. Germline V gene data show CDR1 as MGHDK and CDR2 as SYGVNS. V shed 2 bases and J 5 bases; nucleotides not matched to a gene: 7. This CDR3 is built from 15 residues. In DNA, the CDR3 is TGTGCCAGCAGTGAAAAAGCGGGAGTGGGGGAGACCCAGTACTTC. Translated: CASSEKAGVGETQYF.

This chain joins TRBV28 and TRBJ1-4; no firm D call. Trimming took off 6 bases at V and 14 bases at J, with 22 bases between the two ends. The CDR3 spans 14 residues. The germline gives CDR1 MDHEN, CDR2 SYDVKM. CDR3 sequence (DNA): TGTGCCAGCAGCCCAAACCGGGCTCCCTCGGGTCTGTTTTTT. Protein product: CASSPNRAPSGLFF.

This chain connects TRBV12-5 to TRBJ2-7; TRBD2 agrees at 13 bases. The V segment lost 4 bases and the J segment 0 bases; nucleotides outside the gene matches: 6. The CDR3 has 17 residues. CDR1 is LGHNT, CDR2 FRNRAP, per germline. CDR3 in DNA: TGTGCTAGTGGTTCCGGACTAGCGGGGGCGAGCTCCTACGAGCAGTACTTC. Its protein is CASGSGLAGASSYEQYF.

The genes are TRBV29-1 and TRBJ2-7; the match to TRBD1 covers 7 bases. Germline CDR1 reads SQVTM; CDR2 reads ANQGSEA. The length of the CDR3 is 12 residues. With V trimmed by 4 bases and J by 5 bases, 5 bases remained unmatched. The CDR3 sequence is CSVGQGYDEQYF. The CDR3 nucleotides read TGCAGCGTTGGACAGGGATATGACGAGCAGTACTTC.

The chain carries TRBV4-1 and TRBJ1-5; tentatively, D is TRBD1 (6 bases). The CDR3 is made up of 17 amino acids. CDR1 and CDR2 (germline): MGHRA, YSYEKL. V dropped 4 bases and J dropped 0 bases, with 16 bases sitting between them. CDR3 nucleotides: TGCGCCAGCAGCCTTCGCGAGGGGGGAGGTAGCAATCAGCCCCAGCATTTT. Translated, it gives CASSLREGGGSNQPQHF.

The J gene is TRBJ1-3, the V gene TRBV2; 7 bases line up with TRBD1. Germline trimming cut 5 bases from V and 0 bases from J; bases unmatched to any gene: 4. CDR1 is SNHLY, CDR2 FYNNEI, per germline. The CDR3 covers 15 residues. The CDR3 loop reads CASSQNRGSGNTIYF. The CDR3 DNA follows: TGTGCCAGCAGTCAGAACAGGGGCTCTGGAAACACCATATATTTT.

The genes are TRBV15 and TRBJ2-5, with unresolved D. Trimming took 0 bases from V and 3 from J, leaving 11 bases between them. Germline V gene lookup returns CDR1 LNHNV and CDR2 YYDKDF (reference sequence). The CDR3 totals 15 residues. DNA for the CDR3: TGTGCCACCAGCAGAGATTATTGGGCGGAAGAGACCCAGTACTTC. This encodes CATSRDYWAEETQYF.

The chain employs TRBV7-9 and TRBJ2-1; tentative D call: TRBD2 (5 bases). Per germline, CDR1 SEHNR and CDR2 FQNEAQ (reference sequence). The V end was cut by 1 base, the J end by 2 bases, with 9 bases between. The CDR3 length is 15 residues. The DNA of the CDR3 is TGTGCCAGCAGCTTAGTGGGAGACACCTACAATGAGCAGTTCTTC. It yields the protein CASSLVGDTYNEQFF. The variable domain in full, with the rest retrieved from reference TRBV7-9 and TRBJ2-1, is DTGVSQNPRHKITKRGQNVTFRCDPISEHNRLYWYRQTLGQGPEFLTYFQNEAQLEKSRLLSDRFSAERPKGSFSTLEIQRTEQGDSAMYLCASSLVGDTYNEQFFGPGTRLTVL.

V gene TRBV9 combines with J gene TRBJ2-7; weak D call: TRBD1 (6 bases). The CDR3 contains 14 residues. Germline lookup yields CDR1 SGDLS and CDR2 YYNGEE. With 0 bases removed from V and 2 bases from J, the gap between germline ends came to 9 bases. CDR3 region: CASSVDGGAYEQYF. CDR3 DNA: TGTGCCAGCAGCGTAGATGGGGGCGCCTACGAGCAGTACTTC.